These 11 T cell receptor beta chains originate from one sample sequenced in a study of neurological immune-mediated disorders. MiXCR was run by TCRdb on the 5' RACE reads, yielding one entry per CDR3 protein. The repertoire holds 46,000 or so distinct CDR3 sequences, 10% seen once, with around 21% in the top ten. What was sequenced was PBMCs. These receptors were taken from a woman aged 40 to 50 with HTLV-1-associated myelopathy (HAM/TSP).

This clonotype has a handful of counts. The CDR3 DNA sequence: TGCAGTGCTAGAGAGGACTACAGAGTGGGCGGTTTGACTGAAGCTTTCTTT. This codes for CSAREDYRVGGLTEAFF. The gene calls are TRBV20-1 and TRBJ1-1; D remains unclear. Deletions cut 0 bases from V and 5 bases from J, with 22 bases between. Germline lookup yields CDR1 DFQATT and CDR2 SNEGSKA (reference sequence). The CDR3 length is 17 residues.

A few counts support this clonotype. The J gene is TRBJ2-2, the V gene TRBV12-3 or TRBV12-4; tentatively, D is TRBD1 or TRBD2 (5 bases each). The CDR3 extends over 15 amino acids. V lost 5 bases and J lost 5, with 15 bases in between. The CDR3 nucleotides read TGTGCCAGCAGTAAGGGACCGTCGCGGACCGGGGAGCTGTTTTTT. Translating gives CASSKGPSRTGELFF.

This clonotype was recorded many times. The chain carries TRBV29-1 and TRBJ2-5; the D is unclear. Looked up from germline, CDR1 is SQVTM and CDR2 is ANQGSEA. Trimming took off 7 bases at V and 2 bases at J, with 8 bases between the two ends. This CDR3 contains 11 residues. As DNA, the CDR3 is TGCAGCGCCCGCAGACAAGAGACCCAGTACTTC. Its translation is CSARRQETQYF.

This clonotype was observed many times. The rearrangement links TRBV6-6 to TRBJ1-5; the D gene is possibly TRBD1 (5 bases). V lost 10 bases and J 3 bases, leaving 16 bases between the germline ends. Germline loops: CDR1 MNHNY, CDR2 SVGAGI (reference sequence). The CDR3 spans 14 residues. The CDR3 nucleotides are TGTGCCACCCAGGGTGGGGCTTTCAATCAGCCCCAGCATTTT. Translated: CATQGGAFNQPQHF.

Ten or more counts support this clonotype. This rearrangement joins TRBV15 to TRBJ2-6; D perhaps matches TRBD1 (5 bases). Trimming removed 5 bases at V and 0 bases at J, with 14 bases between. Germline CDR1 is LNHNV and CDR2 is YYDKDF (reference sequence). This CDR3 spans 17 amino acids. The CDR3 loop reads CATSGSGFASGANVLTF. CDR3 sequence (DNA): TGTGCCACCAGCGGATCAGGGTTCGCCTCTGGGGCCAACGTCCTGACTTTC. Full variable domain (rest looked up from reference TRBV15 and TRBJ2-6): DAMVIQNPRYQVTQFGKPVTLSCSQTLNHNVMYWYQQKSSQAPKLLFHYYDKDFNNEADTPDNFQSRRPNTSFCFLDIRSPGLGDTAMYLCATSGSGFASGANVLTFGAGSRLTVL.

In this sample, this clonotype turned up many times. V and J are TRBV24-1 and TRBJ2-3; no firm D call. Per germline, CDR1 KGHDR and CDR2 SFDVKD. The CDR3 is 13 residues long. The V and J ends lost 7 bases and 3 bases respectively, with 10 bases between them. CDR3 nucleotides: TGTGCCACCAGATCCACCGGGACAGATACGCAGTATTTT. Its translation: CATRSTGTDTQYF.

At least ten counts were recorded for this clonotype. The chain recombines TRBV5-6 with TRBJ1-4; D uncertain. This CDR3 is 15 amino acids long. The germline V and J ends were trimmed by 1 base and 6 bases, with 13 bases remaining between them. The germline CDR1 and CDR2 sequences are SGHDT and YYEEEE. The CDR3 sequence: CASSLLSGGYEKLFF. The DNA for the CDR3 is TGTGCCAGCAGCTTGCTGTCAGGAGGATATGAAAAACTGTTTTTT.

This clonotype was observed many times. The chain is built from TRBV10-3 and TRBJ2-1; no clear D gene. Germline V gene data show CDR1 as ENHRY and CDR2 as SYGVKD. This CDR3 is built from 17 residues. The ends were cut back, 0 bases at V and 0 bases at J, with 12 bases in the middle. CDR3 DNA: TGTGCCATCAGTGAGTCGATCATAGGGTCCTCCTACAATGAGCAGTTCTTC. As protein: CAISESIIGSSYNEQFF.

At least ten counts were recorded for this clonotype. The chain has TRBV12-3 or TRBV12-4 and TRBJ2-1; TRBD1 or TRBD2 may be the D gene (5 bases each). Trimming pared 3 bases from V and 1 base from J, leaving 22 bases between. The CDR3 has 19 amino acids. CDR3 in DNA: TGTGCCAGCAGTTTTTTGTTGAGGGGCCGGATCCCTTCCTACAATGAGCAGTTCTTC. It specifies CASSFLLRGRIPSYNEQFF.

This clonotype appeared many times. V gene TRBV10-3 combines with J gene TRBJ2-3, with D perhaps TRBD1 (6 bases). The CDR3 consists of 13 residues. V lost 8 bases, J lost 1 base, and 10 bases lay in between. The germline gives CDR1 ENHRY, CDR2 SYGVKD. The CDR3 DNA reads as TGTGCCATCTTAAAGGGGGGCACAGATACGCAGTATTTT. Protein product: CAILKGGTDTQYF.

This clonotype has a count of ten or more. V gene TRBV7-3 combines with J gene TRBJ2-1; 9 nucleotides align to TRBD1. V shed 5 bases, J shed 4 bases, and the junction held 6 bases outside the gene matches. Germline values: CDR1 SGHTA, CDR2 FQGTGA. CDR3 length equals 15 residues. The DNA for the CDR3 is TGTGCCAGCAGCAAACAGGGGGCGGAGTACAATGAGCAGTTCTTC. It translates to CASSKQGAEYNEQFF.